These 26 T cell receptor beta chains originate from one sample sequenced in a study of control samples from healthy donors and cancer patients. Here immunoSEQ multiplex PCR was the method, and the copy in TCRdb shows in-frame clones only, minus some. This table has under 150,000 clones, approximately 90% appearing once. The specimen was blood. The receptor set was obtained from a man between 40 and 49 years old in good health.

The chain is built from TRBV24-1 and TRBJ2-5; TRBD1 might be the D (6 bases). Trimming took off 4 bases at V and 5 bases at J, with 10 bases between the two ends. CDR1 is KGHDR, CDR2 SFDVKD, per germline. The CDR3 extends over 13 amino acids. The CDR3 DNA reads as TGTGCCACCAGTGAGGGGGCGTCTGAGACCCAGTACTTC. Translating it yields CATSEGASETQYF.

In DNA, the CDR3 is TGTGCCAGCAGCCAAGTTTTGGGGCGTAGGGGTGAGCAGTTCTTC. Protein: CASSQVLGRRGEQFF. V usage is TRBV14 and J usage is TRBJ2-1; TRBD1 might be the D (5 bases). The CDR3 covers 15 residues. V shed 1 base and J shed 9 bases, with 16 bases lying between them. Germline lookup yields CDR1 SGHDN and CDR2 FVKESK. Full variable domain (outside the CDR3, taken from reference TRBV14 and TRBJ2-1): EAGVTQFPSHSVIEKGQTVTLRCDPISGHDNLYWYRRVMGKEIKFLLHFVKESKQDESGMPNNRFLAERTGGTYSTLKVQPAELEDSGVYFCASSQVLGRRGEQFFGPGTRLTVL.

The chain uses TRBV15 and TRBJ2-5; D is ambiguous. Germline CDR1 LNHNV, CDR2 YYDKDF (reference sequence). Deletions cut 1 base from V and 2 bases from J, with 26 bases between. There are 20 residues in the CDR3. The CDR3 is CATSRGVPSERRPSQETQYF. In DNA form, the CDR3 reads TGTGCCACCAGCAGAGGAGTGCCCAGCGAGCGTCGACCTTCACAAGAGACCCAGTACTTC.

This sequence joins TRBV7-3 and TRBJ1-1; a weak D match, TRBD1 (5 bases). The CDR3 has 13 residues. V lost 5 bases, J lost 1 base, and 8 bases lay in between. CDR1 SGHTA and CDR2 FQGTGA come from the germline V gene. The CDR3 is CASSRDANTEAFF. CDR3 coding DNA: TGTGCCAGCAGCCGGGACGCGAACACTGAAGCTTTCTTT.

J is TRBJ1-3 and V is TRBV5-1, with a tentative D call TRBD1 (5 bases). This CDR3 is built from 13 residues. Per the germline V gene, CDR1 is SGHRS and CDR2 is YFSETQ. V was trimmed by 5 bases and J by 2 bases, leaving 8 bases between them. CDR3 region: CASSIGAGNTIYF. The CDR3 coding sequence is TGCGCCAGCAGTATAGGGGCTGGAAACACCATATATTTT.

V usage is TRBV20-1 and J usage is TRBJ1-2; D ambiguous. Germline CDR1 is DFQATT and CDR2 is SNEGSKA (reference sequence). CDR3 length: 11 amino acids. The V end was cut by 4 bases, the J end by 6 bases, with 9 bases between. CDR3 sequence (DNA): TGCAGTGCTATTTCTGGAAATGGCTACACCTTC. Translating gives CSAISGNGYTF.

The sample holds a few counts of this clone. The chain couples TRBV6-4 to TRBJ1-5; 7 bases are shared with TRBD1. The CDR3 spans 12 residues. CDR1 and CDR2 from the germline V gene are MRHNA and SNTAGT. V gave up 11 bases and J gave up 5 bases; unmatched junction bases: 6. The CDR3 nucleotides read TGTGCCGTGACAGGGAACGATCAGCCCCAGCATTTT. Translated: CAVTGNDQPQHF.

The rearrangement links TRBV30 to TRBJ2-1; 9 bases line up with TRBD1. CDR3 length: 15 amino acids. The ends lost 2 bases at V and 9 bases at J; junction bases unmatched: 11. From germline, CDR1 is GTSNPN and CDR2 SVGIG (reference sequence). This CDR3 is CAWSTDRGGLGEQFF. CDR3 nucleotides: TGTGCCTGGAGTACCGACAGGGGGGGGTTAGGTGAGCAGTTCTTC.

V gene TRBV5-6 combines with J gene TRBJ1-3; a possible D gene is TRBD1 (6 bases). Trimming removed 2 bases at V and 2 bases at J, with 8 bases between. The CDR3 runs to 14 residues. Germline lookup yields CDR1 SGHDT and CDR2 YYEEEE. The CDR3 nucleotides are TGTGCCAGCAGCTTATACAGGGCTGGAAACACCATATATTTT. The encoded protein is CASSLYRAGNTIYF.

The chain couples TRBV2 to TRBJ2-4; D is possibly TRBD2 (6 bases). CDR3 length equals 16 residues. Trimming shortened V by 0 bases and J by 4 bases, and 13 bases separated the two germline ends. Per germline, CDR1 SNHLY and CDR2 FYNNEI. Here the CDR3 reads CASSEALRGGKNIQYF. CDR3 nucleotide sequence: TGTGCCAGCAGTGAAGCGCTTCGTGGAGGGAAAAACATTCAGTACTTC.

In this sample, this clone turned up once. J is TRBJ1-1 and V is TRBV9, with 7 positions matching TRBD1. Looked up from germline, CDR1 is SGDLS and CDR2 is YYNGEE. The CDR3 length is 17 residues. Germline trimming cut 4 bases from V and 5 bases from J; bases unmatched to any gene: 17. CDR3 sequence reads: CASSPDPLDRSRTEAFF. As DNA, the CDR3 is TGTGCCAGCAGCCCAGATCCGTTGGACAGGAGTCGGACTGAAGCTTTCTTT.

The chain employs TRBV19 and TRBJ2-7, with TRBD1 identical over 10 bases. CDR1 and CDR2 from the germline V gene are LNHDA and SQIVND (reference sequence). This CDR3 spans 15 amino acids. The ends lost 4 bases at V and 4 bases at J; junction bases unmatched: 7. The CDR3 nucleotides read TGTGCCAGTAGTACCCGGGACAGGGGATTTTACGAGCAGTACTTC. It encodes CASSTRDRGFYEQYF.

The rearrangement links TRBV12-3 or TRBV12-4 to TRBJ1-2; TRBD1 agrees at 9 bases. This CDR3 region has 12 residues. V lost 6 bases and J lost 8; bases outside the gene matches: 4. CDR3 sequence (DNA): TGTGCCAGCAGCCGGACAGGGGAGGGCTACACCTTC. Translating gives CASSRTGEGYTF.

This rearrangement joins TRBV9 to TRBJ1-1, with TRBD1 as a possible D gene (5 bases). V lost 3 bases and J lost 1, with 13 bases in between. Germline V lookup: CDR1 SGDLS, CDR2 YYNGEE. CDR3 length: 15 amino acids. The CDR3 bases are TGTGCCAGCAGCGAAACCCTAGGGGAGAACACTGAAGCTTTCTTT. It specifies CASSETLGENTEAFF.

The chain joins TRBV5-1 to TRBJ2-2; 8 nucleotides line up with TRBD2. Germline loops: CDR1 SGHRS, CDR2 YFSETQ. V shed 0 bases and J 4 bases; nucleotides not matched to a gene: 5. This CDR3 spans 16 amino acids. The CDR3 DNA is TGCGCCAGCAGCTTGGCCGCGGGGGGACTCACCGGGGAGCTGTTTTTT. Encoded protein: CASSLAAGGLTGELFF.

The count of this clone is one. The V call is TRBV5-4, the J call TRBJ1-1; possible D gene TRBD1, 5 bases. Deletions cut 5 bases from V and 1 base from J, with 18 bases between. Per germline, CDR1 SGHNT and CDR2 YYREEE (reference sequence). The CDR3 runs to 16 residues. CDR3 protein: CASSYGFGTGNTEAFF. CDR3 DNA sequence: TGTGCCAGCAGTTACGGATTCGGGACGGGGAACACTGAAGCTTTCTTT.

This sequence joins TRBV20-1 and TRBJ2-7; TRBD1 or TRBD2 may be the D gene (6 bases each). Germline V lookup: CDR1 DFQATT, CDR2 SNEGSKA (reference sequence). With 3 bases removed from V and 3 bases from J, the gap between germline ends came to 12 bases. The CDR3 consists of 13 residues. The CDR3 loop reads CSASPGAFYEQYF. The CDR3 nucleotides are TGCAGTGCTAGTCCGGGGGCCTTCTACGAGCAGTACTTC.

The V call is TRBV6-5, the J call TRBJ1-5; 11 nucleotides match TRBD1. With V trimmed by 4 bases and J by 6 bases, 2 bases remained unmatched. The CDR3 consists of 14 residues. Germline V CDR1 and CDR2: MNHEY, SVGAGI. CDR3 residues: CASSWTGGFQPQHF. The DNA for the CDR3 is TGTGCCAGCAGTTGGACAGGGGGCTTTCAGCCCCAGCATTTT.

The chain joins TRBV2 to TRBJ1-4, with 10 bases identical to TRBD1. J was trimmed by 4 bases and V by 5 bases; bases with no gene match: 4. Germline V gene sequence: CDR1 SNHLY, CDR2 FYNNEI. The CDR3 has 15 amino acids. Here the CDR3 reads CASSRQGAVNEKLFF. The DNA of the CDR3 is TGTGCCAGCAGTAGACAGGGGGCAGTTAATGAAAAACTGTTTTTT.

This chain links TRBV5-8 with TRBJ1-5, with TRBD1 as a possible D gene (5 bases). Deletions cut 5 bases from V and 5 bases from J, with 11 bases between. The CDR3 extends over 13 amino acids. Germline loops: CDR1 SGHTS, CDR2 YDEGEE. CDR3 sequence: CASRTDRDQPQHF. CDR3 DNA: TGTGCCAGCAGGACTGACAGAGATCAGCCCCAGCATTTT.

This sequence joins TRBV13 and TRBJ2-3, with 9 bases identical to TRBD2. Trimming cost V 2 bases and J 0 bases; bases outside gene matches: 3. The CDR3 has 16 residues. CDR1 PRHDT and CDR2 FYEKMQ come from the germline V gene (reference sequence). CDR3 loop: CASSLRSGGSTDTQYF. The CDR3 DNA follows: TGTGCCAGCAGCTTAAGGAGCGGGGGGAGCACAGATACGCAGTATTTT.

This chain uses TRBV3-1 (or the pseudogene TRBV3-2) with TRBJ1-1, with TRBD1 identical over 8 bases. The CDR3 runs to 14 residues. V trimming: 3 bases; J trimming: 5 bases; junction bases outside the gene matches: 5. The V gene's germline CDR1 is LGHDT and CDR2 YNNKEL (reference sequence). CDR3 region: CASSHWDRRTEAFF. As DNA, the CDR3 is TGTGCCAGCAGCCACTGGGACAGGAGGACTGAAGCTTTCTTT.

The chain combines TRBV27 with TRBJ2-7; 9 bases fit TRBD1. V was clipped by 6 bases and J by 4 bases; unmatched bases: 10. CDR3 size: 15 residues. The germline V gene encodes CDR1 MNHEY and CDR2 SMNVEV (reference sequence). In nucleotides, the CDR3 is TGTGCCAGCAGCCGCTTGGGACAGGGAGGTTACGAGCAGTACTTC. Its protein product is CASSRLGQGGYEQYF.

J is TRBJ1-5 and V is TRBV3-1 (or the pseudogene TRBV3-2); no clear D gene. This CDR3 is built from 13 residues. CDR1 and CDR2 from the germline V gene are LGHDT and YNNKEL (reference sequence). V lost 1 base to trimming and J lost 7 bases, with 8 bases between them. The CDR3 coding sequence is TGTGCCAGCAGCCAAGGGGCAGTCCAGCCCCAGCATTTT. Translated, it gives CASSQGAVQPQHF.

The chain employs TRBV18 and TRBJ2-7; 9 nucleotides agree with TRBD1. The CDR3 length is 15 residues. CDR1 KGHSH and CDR2 LQKENI come from the germline V gene. Losses at the gene ends were 3 bases for V and 1 base for J; bases not matched to a gene: 4. Here the CDR3 DNA reads TGTGCCAGCTCACCCGACAGGGGGGCATCCTACGAGCAGTACTTC. Residues: CASSPDRGASYEQYF.

This sequence joins TRBV6-1 and TRBJ2-5, with 10 bases fitting TRBD2. The germline V gene encodes CDR1 MNHNS and CDR2 SASEGT. This CDR3 has 15 amino acids. The V segment lost 3 bases and the J segment 3 bases; nucleotides outside the gene matches: 4. CDR3 DNA: TGTGCCAGCAGTGACCTTAGCGGGGGGAAAGAGACCCAGTACTTC. Translation gives CASSDLSGGKETQYF.